The sequence of this T cell receptor beta chain was determined in a study of T cell changes during pregnancy in multiple sclerosis. The CDR3 length is 13 residues. CDR1 and CDR2 from the germline V gene are SGHRS and YFSETQ. V was trimmed by 5 bases and J by 6 bases, leaving 14 bases between them. Assay used: immunoSEQ multiplex PCR; TCRdb lists only in-frame clones, some missing. The data hold around 57,000 clones, with less than 95% observed a single time. The clonotype originates from a female donor in good health, enrolled as a control in a pregnancy study. The chain couples TRBV5-1 to TRBJ1-2, with D possibly TRBD1 on 6 matching bases. This sample comprised peripheral blood, obtained in the third trimester of pregnancy. This chain's CDR3 is CASSYPRGHGYTF. DNA of the CDR3: TGCGCCAGCAGTTACCCCAGGGGCCATGGCTACACCTTC.